This T cell receptor beta chain stems from a study of CD8+ T cells in alopecia areata. Sample treatment: oral pan-JAK inhibitor, 5-10 mg twice daily. Isolated RNA was reverse transcribed into cDNA used as the sequencing template. Generated by immunoSEQ multiplex PCR, the TCRdb table keeps only in-frame clones and is missing some. Of 200,000 to 250,000 clones in the sample, over 60% are singletons; the top ten hold more than 3.5%. The CDR3 is made up of 13 amino acids. Trimming took off 8 bases at V and 2 bases at J, with 15 bases between the two ends. Germline lookup yields CDR1 SQVTM and CDR2 ANQGSEA.

The receptor was derived from a human donor with alopecia areata. This chain joins TRBV29-1 and TRBJ1-1; a weak D match, TRBD1 (5 bases). The starting material was CD4+ T cells sorted from blood, obtained at week 4, from a patient treated with tofacitinib. For the CDR3, the DNA is TGCAGCTTTACTCAGGGAGTAAACACTGAAGCTTTCTTT. This gives the protein CSFTQGVNTEAFF.